This T cell receptor beta chain was sequenced for a study of cytomegalovirus exposure and HLA in healthy donors. Across the whole study: An analysis done earlier identified more than 90 million unique TCR beta sequences from around 180 million T cells. Study outcomes and limitations: The study assumed roughly uniform donor sequencing depth for presence/absence analyses. V- and J-gene trimming of TCR beta was linked (in a later analysis) to a missense DCLRE1C variant.

The PCR ran on 60 Vbeta and 13 Jbeta primers. The assay was immunoSEQ multiplex PCR, and TCRdb's table has in-frame clones only and misses some. Here the sample spans 60,000 to 75,000 clones, 60% to 80% being singletons. The CDR3 runs to 16 residues. Germline CDR1 LGHNA, CDR2 YNFKEQ. Trimming removed 0 bases from V and 4 bases from J; junction bases left unmatched: 4. This clone has only a few counts. Antigen specificity is unknown. Specimen: PBMCs. J is TRBJ2-1 and V is TRBV4-2; 9 bases align to TRBD2. The source of this sequence is a woman aged 25 to 39 in good health and CMV-seropositive. The CDR3 DNA reads as TGTGCCAGCAGCCAAGATGGGACTAGCCCTTACAATGAGCAGTTCTTC. Its protein is CASSQDGTSPYNEQFF.